This paragraph covers one TCR beta chain sequence. Germline loops: CDR1 DFQATT, CDR2 SNEGSKA (reference sequence). This CDR3 is 12 amino acids long. V shed 6 bases, J shed 10 bases, and the junction held 9 bases outside the gene matches. This sample was taken from a study of T cells after yellow fever vaccination. TCRdb ran MiXCR on the 5' RACE reads and lists one entry per CDR3 protein. The table has 620,000 or so distinct CDR3 sequences, around 12% seen once. The sequences come from PBMCs, collected on the day of the yellow fever booster vaccination. The V call is TRBV20-1, the J call TRBJ2-1; 7 nucleotides line up with TRBD1. The clonotype comes from a man aged 25 to 40 who received the YFV17D yellow fever vaccine. The CDR3 coding sequence is TGCAGTGCCACCGACAGGGCAAGGGAGCAGTTCTTC. It specifies CSATDRAREQFF.